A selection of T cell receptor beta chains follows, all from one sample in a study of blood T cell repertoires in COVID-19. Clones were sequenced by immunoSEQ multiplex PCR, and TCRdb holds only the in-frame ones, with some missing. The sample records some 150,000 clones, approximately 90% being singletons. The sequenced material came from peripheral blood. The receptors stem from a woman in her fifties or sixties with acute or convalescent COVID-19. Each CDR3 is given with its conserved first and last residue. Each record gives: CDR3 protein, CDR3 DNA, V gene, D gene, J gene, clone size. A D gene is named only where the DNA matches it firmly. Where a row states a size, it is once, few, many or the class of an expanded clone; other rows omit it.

CDR3aa: CASTPGGVNSPLHF; CDR3nt: TGTGCCAGCACCCCCGGGGGAGTTAATTCACCCCTCCACTTT; v_gene: TRBV6-5; d_gene: -; j_gene: TRBJ1-6; abundance: -
CDR3aa: CASSPLGTGSNEKLFF; CDR3nt: TGTGCCAGCAGCCCCCTCGGGACAGGGAGTAATGAAAAACTGTTTTTT; v_gene: TRBV27; d_gene: TRBD1; j_gene: TRBJ1-4; abundance: -
CDR3aa: CASSFQGFANQPQHF; CDR3nt: TGTGCCAGCAGTTTCCAGGGTTTTGCCAATCAGCCCCAGCATTTT; v_gene: TRBV6-2/TRBV6-3; d_gene: -; j_gene: TRBJ1-5; abundance: -
CDR3aa: CAHRHQQGAGNTIYF; CDR3nt: TGTGCCCACCGCCACCAACAGGGAGCTGGAAACACCATATATTTT; v_gene: TRBV30; d_gene: -; j_gene: TRBJ1-3; abundance: -
CDR3aa: CASSRDRNTEAFF; CDR3nt: TGTGCCAGCAGTCGGGACAGAAACACTGAAGCTTTCTTT; v_gene: TRBV6-5; d_gene: TRBD1; j_gene: TRBJ1-1; abundance: once
CDR3aa: CASSALDRPYEQYF; CDR3nt: TGCGCCAGCAGCGCCCTGGACAGACCCTACGAGCAGTACTTC; v_gene: TRBV5-1; d_gene: -; j_gene: TRBJ2-7; abundance: -
CDR3aa: CASSYWGGRDTQYF; CDR3nt: TGTGCCAGCAGTTACTGGGGGGGCCGGGATACGCAGTATTTT; v_gene: TRBV6-5; d_gene: -; j_gene: TRBJ2-3; abundance: -
CDR3aa: CASSGGGVGETQYF; CDR3nt: TGCGCCAGCAGTGGGGGAGGGGTTGGGGAGACCCAGTACTTC; v_gene: TRBV10-2; d_gene: TRBD2; j_gene: TRBJ2-5; abundance: -
CDR3aa: CAVKGAALTYEQYF; CDR3nt: TGTGCCGTCAAAGGAGCGGCACTCACCTACGAGCAGTACTTC; v_gene: TRBV10-3; d_gene: -; j_gene: TRBJ2-7; abundance: -
CDR3aa: CASSSSGHLYEQYF; CDR3nt: TGTGCCAGCAGCTCCTCGGGACACCTCTACGAGCAGTACTTC; v_gene: TRBV11-3; d_gene: -; j_gene: TRBJ2-7; abundance: -
CDR3aa: CARPESRTGITQYF; CDR3nt: TGTGCCAGGCCTGAGTCCAGGACAGGGATTACGCAGTATTTT; v_gene: TRBV2; d_gene: TRBD1; j_gene: TRBJ2-3; abundance: -
CDR3aa: CATRDRHFEAFF; CDR3nt: TGTGCCACCCGAGACCGACATTTCGAAGCTTTCTTT; v_gene: TRBV5-5; d_gene: -; j_gene: TRBJ1-1; abundance: -
CDR3aa: CASSHRLAGVAGELFF; CDR3nt: TGTGCCAGCAGTCACAGACTAGCGGGAGTCGCCGGGGAGCTGTTTTTT; v_gene: TRBV7-8; d_gene: TRBD2; j_gene: TRBJ2-2; abundance: -
CDR3aa: CASSPDSYADTQYF; CDR3nt: TGTGCCAGCAGCCCAGATTCATATGCAGATACGCAGTATTTT; v_gene: TRBV7-3; d_gene: -; j_gene: TRBJ2-3; abundance: -
CDR3aa: CATSQGTEAFF; CDR3nt: TGTGCCACCAGTCAGGGCACTGAAGCTTTCTTT; v_gene: TRBV24-1; d_gene: -; j_gene: TRBJ1-1; abundance: -
CDR3aa: CASSPGTSQFNEQFF; CDR3nt: TGTGCCAGCAGTCCCGGGACTAGCCAATTCAATGAGCAGTTCTTC; v_gene: TRBV2; d_gene: TRBD2; j_gene: TRBJ2-1; abundance: -
CDR3aa: CASSLAPGREYF; CDR3nt: TGTGCCAGCAGCTTAGCCCCAGGTAGAGAGTACTTC; v_gene: TRBV11-2; d_gene: -; j_gene: TRBJ2-7; abundance: -
CDR3aa: CASSLGTFTDTQYF; CDR3nt: TGTGCCAGCAGCCTTGGGACATTCACAGATACGCAGTATTTT; v_gene: TRBV5-6; d_gene: -; j_gene: TRBJ2-3; abundance: few
CDR3aa: CASSTPRLAGGNEQFF; CDR3nt: TGTGCCAGTAGTACCCCTAGACTAGCGGGAGGCAATGAGCAGTTCTTC; v_gene: TRBV19; d_gene: TRBD2; j_gene: TRBJ2-1; abundance: -
CDR3aa: CASSERGQGSEKLFF; CDR3nt: TGTGCCAGCAGTGAACGTGGACAGGGGAGTGAAAAACTGTTTTTT; v_gene: TRBV2; d_gene: TRBD1; j_gene: TRBJ1-4; abundance: -
CDR3aa: CAWSSNRYEQYF; CDR3nt: TGTGCCTGGTCCTCAAACCGGTACGAGCAGTACTTC; v_gene: TRBV30; d_gene: -; j_gene: TRBJ2-7; abundance: -
CDR3aa: CASGTEGTAFSYEQYF; CDR3nt: TGCGCCAGCGGCACGGAGGGGACTGCCTTCTCCTACGAGCAGTACTTC; v_gene: TRBV23-1; d_gene: -; j_gene: TRBJ2-7; abundance: -
CDR3aa: CACSRDSNTGELFF; CDR3nt: TGTGCCTGCTCCCGGGACAGTAACACCGGGGAGCTGTTTTTT; v_gene: TRBV30; d_gene: TRBD1; j_gene: TRBJ2-2; abundance: -
CDR3aa: CASSLPQSYEQYF; CDR3nt: TGTGCCAGCAGCTTGCCTCAGTCCTACGAGCAGTACTTC; v_gene: TRBV5-5; d_gene: -; j_gene: TRBJ2-7; abundance: -
CDR3aa: CASSPRPGSYNEQFF; CDR3nt: TGTGCCAGCAGCCCCAGGCCTGGCTCCTACAATGAGCAGTTCTTC; v_gene: TRBV11-3; d_gene: -; j_gene: TRBJ2-1; abundance: -
CDR3aa: CASSPRMNTEAFF; CDR3nt: TGTGCCAGCAGCCCTAGAATGAACACTGAAGCTTTCTTT; v_gene: TRBV5-4; d_gene: -; j_gene: TRBJ1-1; abundance: -
CDR3aa: CASSLQGDDNSPLHF; CDR3nt: TGTGCCAGCAGCCTCCAGGGGGACGATAATTCACCCCTCCACTTT; v_gene: TRBV7-3; d_gene: TRBD1; j_gene: TRBJ1-6; abundance: -
CDR3aa: CASSVGPTNRGNTEAFF; CDR3nt: TGTGCCAGCAGCGTAGGTCCTACGAACAGGGGGAACACTGAAGCTTTCTTT; v_gene: TRBV9; d_gene: TRBD1; j_gene: TRBJ1-1; abundance: once
CDR3aa: CASSDSSAGGNQPQHF; CDR3nt: TGTGCCAGCAGTGACTCGTCTGCAGGGGGCAATCAGCCCCAGCATTTT; v_gene: TRBV6-4; d_gene: -; j_gene: TRBJ1-5; abundance: -
CDR3aa: CASSLARQGANIQYF; CDR3nt: TGTGCCAGCAGCCTAGCACGGCAGGGGGCGAACATTCAGTACTTC; v_gene: TRBV11-3; d_gene: TRBD1; j_gene: TRBJ2-4; abundance: -
CDR3aa: CASTPPGVYEQYF; CDR3nt: TGTGCCAGCACCCCCCCGGGGGTGTACGAGCAGTACTTC; v_gene: TRBV6-5; d_gene: -; j_gene: TRBJ2-7; abundance: -
CDR3aa: CASSFGQLGAKNIQYF; CDR3nt: TGTGCCAGCAGCTTCGGACAACTGGGGGCCAAAAACATTCAGTACTTC; v_gene: TRBV5-4; d_gene: -; j_gene: TRBJ2-4; abundance: few
CDR3aa: CASLSGGRNTEAFF; CDR3nt: TGTGCCAGCCTGTCGGGGGGTAGGAACACTGAAGCTTTCTTT; v_gene: TRBV7-3; d_gene: -; j_gene: TRBJ1-1; abundance: -
CDR3aa: CARLGQGNSPLHF; CDR3nt: TGTGCCAGGCTAGGACAGGGCAATTCACCCCTCCACTTT; v_gene: TRBV12-3/TRBV12-4; d_gene: TRBD1; j_gene: TRBJ1-6; abundance: few
CDR3aa: CSVEGANTEAFF; CDR3nt: TGCAGCGTTGAAGGGGCCAACACTGAAGCTTTCTTT; v_gene: TRBV29-1; d_gene: -; j_gene: TRBJ1-1; abundance: -
CDR3aa: CASSPDGKLIMNTEAFF; CDR3nt: TGTGCCAGCAGCCCCGACGGGAAACTGATTATGAACACTGAAGCTTTCTTT; v_gene: TRBV9; d_gene: -; j_gene: TRBJ1-1; abundance: -
CDR3aa: CASSSAQRTTEAFF; CDR3nt: TGTGCCAGTAGTTCAGCACAGAGAACCACTGAAGCTTTCTTT; v_gene: TRBV19; d_gene: -; j_gene: TRBJ1-1; abundance: -
CDR3aa: CASSQGLPQGGKSEKLFF; CDR3nt: TGTGCCAGCAGCCAAGGCCTCCCACAGGGGGGGAAATCTGAAAAACTGTTTTTT; v_gene: TRBV3-1/TRBV3-2; d_gene: TRBD1; j_gene: TRBJ1-4; abundance: -
CDR3aa: CASSKERDRAPYEQYF; CDR3nt: TGTGCCAGCAGCAAAGAGCGGGACAGGGCGCCCTACGAGCAGTACTTC; v_gene: TRBV21-1; d_gene: -; j_gene: TRBJ2-7; abundance: -
CDR3aa: CASSLGGNGYTF; CDR3nt: TGTGCCAGCAGCTTAGGCGGGAATGGCTACACCTTC; v_gene: TRBV7-9; d_gene: -; j_gene: TRBJ1-2; abundance: -
CDR3aa: CASSFLDEQYF; CDR3nt: TGTGCCAGCAGTTTCCTCGACGAGCAGTACTTC; v_gene: TRBV12-3/TRBV12-4; d_gene: -; j_gene: TRBJ2-7; abundance: -
CDR3aa: CAPKGQGSTGELFF; CDR3nt: TGTGCACCAAAGGGACAGGGGTCCACCGGGGAGCTGTTTTTT; v_gene: TRBV24-1; d_gene: TRBD1; j_gene: TRBJ2-2; abundance: -
CDR3aa: CATSDFTGQWYTF; CDR3nt: TGTGCCACCAGTGATTTTACAGGACAATGGTACACCTTC; v_gene: TRBV24-1; d_gene: -; j_gene: TRBJ1-2; abundance: once
CDR3aa: CASSARTGNIQYF; CDR3nt: TGCGCCAGCAGCGCCCGGACTGGAAACATTCAGTACTTC; v_gene: TRBV5-1; d_gene: -; j_gene: TRBJ2-4; abundance: -
CDR3aa: CASRLLAGGSTDTQYF; CDR3nt: TGTGCCAGCAGGCTACTAGCGGGAGGTAGCACAGATACGCAGTATTTT; v_gene: TRBV27; d_gene: TRBD2; j_gene: TRBJ2-3; abundance: -
CDR3aa: CASSSAAGVGGDEQFF; CDR3nt: TGTGCCAGCAGCTCAGCTGCAGGGGTAGGGGGGGATGAGCAGTTCTTC; v_gene: TRBV7-2; d_gene: -; j_gene: TRBJ2-1; abundance: -
CDR3aa: CASSVATGGDHGYTF; CDR3nt: TGTGCCAGCAGCGTAGCGACAGGGGGCGATCATGGCTACACCTTC; v_gene: TRBV9; d_gene: TRBD1; j_gene: TRBJ1-2; abundance: -
CDR3aa: CSVEGAYGGTEAFF; CDR3nt: TGCAGCGTTGAAGGTGCCTATGGAGGCACTGAAGCTTTCTTT; v_gene: TRBV29-1; d_gene: -; j_gene: TRBJ1-1; abundance: -
CDR3aa: CASSPPQGASGRGPETQYF; CDR3nt: TGTGCCAGCAGCCCCCCGCAGGGGGCTAGCGGGAGGGGGCCGGAGACCCAGTACTTC; v_gene: TRBV13; d_gene: TRBD2; j_gene: TRBJ2-5; abundance: -
CDR3aa: CASSIPGGGYNEQFF; CDR3nt: TGTGCCAGTAGTATACCAGGGGGCGGCTACAATGAGCAGTTCTTC; v_gene: TRBV19; d_gene: TRBD1; j_gene: TRBJ2-1; abundance: -
CDR3aa: CASRELTGDYEQYF; CDR3nt: TGTGCCAGCAGAGAGCTTACAGGGGATTACGAGCAGTACTTC; v_gene: TRBV28; d_gene: TRBD1; j_gene: TRBJ2-7; abundance: once
CDR3aa: CATSRASADRGPYEQYF; CDR3nt: TGTGCCACCAGCAGAGCAAGTGCGGACAGGGGACCCTACGAGCAGTACTTC; v_gene: TRBV15; d_gene: TRBD1; j_gene: TRBJ2-7; abundance: -
CDR3aa: CASSPPVPGGTYGYTF; CDR3nt: TGTGCCAGCTCACCACCGGTGCCAGGGGGTACCTATGGCTACACCTTC; v_gene: TRBV18; d_gene: TRBD1; j_gene: TRBJ1-2; abundance: -
CDR3aa: CASSTLVADYGYTF; CDR3nt: TGTGCCAGTAGTACTCTGGTAGCGGACTATGGCTACACCTTC; v_gene: TRBV19; d_gene: -; j_gene: TRBJ1-2; abundance: -
CDR3aa: CASSPGQGVYGYTF; CDR3nt: TGCGCCAGCAGCCCAGGACAGGGAGTGTATGGCTACACCTTC; v_gene: TRBV5-1; d_gene: TRBD1; j_gene: TRBJ1-2; abundance: -
CDR3aa: CASSLTGGGRTGDEKLFF; CDR3nt: TGCGCCAGCAGCTTGACCGGAGGTGGGCGGACAGGGGATGAAAAACTGTTTTTT; v_gene: TRBV5-1; d_gene: TRBD1; j_gene: TRBJ1-4; abundance: -
CDR3aa: CASTSQLAGNTGELFF; CDR3nt: TGTGCCAGCACCTCCCAACTAGCGGGCAACACCGGGGAGCTGTTTTTT; v_gene: TRBV5-4; d_gene: TRBD2; j_gene: TRBJ2-2; abundance: -
CDR3aa: CASGQRPYEQYF; CDR3nt: TGTGCCAGCGGACAGCGTCCCTACGAGCAGTACTTC; v_gene: TRBV12-3/TRBV12-4; d_gene: -; j_gene: TRBJ2-7; abundance: -
CDR3aa: CASSSGLADEQYF; CDR3nt: TGTGCCAGCAGCTCGGGACTAGCGGACGAGCAGTACTTC; v_gene: TRBV7-9; d_gene: TRBD2; j_gene: TRBJ2-7; abundance: -